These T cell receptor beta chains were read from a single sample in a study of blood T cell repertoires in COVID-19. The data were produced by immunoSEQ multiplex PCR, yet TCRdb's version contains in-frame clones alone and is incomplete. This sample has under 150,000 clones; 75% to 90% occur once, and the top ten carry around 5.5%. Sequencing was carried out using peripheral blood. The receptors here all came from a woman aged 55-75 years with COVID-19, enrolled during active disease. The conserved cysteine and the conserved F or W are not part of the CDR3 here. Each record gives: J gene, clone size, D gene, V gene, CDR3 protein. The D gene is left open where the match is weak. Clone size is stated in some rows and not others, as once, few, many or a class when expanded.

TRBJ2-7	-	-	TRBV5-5	ASNLGLTSSYEQY
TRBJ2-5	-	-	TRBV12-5	AWGLGGTGGQQETQY
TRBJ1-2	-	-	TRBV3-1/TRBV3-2	ASSHSGPNYGYT
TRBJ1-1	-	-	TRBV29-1	SVTGTPGWEAF
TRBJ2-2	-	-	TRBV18	ASSPLANTGELF
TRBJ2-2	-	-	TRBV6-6	ASSLLGPDTGELF
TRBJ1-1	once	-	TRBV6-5	ASRPLAGRTEAF
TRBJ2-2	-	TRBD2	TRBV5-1	ASSLSSSGGARTGELF
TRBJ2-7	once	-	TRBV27	ASRIDSSVSYEQY
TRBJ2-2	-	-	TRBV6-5	ASSYSGAGGYGELF
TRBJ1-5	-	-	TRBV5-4	ASSFGSNQPQH
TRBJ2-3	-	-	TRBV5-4	ASSPDQSSVGGPSTDTQY
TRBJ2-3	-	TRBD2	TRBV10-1	ASSDQLAGAQY
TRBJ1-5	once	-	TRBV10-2	ARGASNQPQH
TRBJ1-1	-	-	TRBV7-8	ASSLVGTGGTEAF
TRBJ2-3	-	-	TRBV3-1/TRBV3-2	ASSPRQGDTQY
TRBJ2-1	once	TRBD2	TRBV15	ATSRGLPSGGAWEQF
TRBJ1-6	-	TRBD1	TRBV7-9	ASQLEGTVNSPLH
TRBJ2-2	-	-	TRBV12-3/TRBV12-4	ASSPITGELF
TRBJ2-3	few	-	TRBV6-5	ASRRSGTQY
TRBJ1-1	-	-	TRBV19	ASSRRESRAF
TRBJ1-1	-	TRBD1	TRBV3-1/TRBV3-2	ASSQDGQGFLRFTEAF
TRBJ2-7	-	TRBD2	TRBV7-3	ASSLGGGTGEQY
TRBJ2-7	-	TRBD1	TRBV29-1	SVIGPRTGDQYEQY
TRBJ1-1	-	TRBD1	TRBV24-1	ATSGTGVGNTEAF
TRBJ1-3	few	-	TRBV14	ASSYSSGNTIY
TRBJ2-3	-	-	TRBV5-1	ASSSKAVPGKVLDTQY
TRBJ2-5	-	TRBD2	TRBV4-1	ASSLREGLAGAGETQY
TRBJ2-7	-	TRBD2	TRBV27	ASSPIGLGGFEQY
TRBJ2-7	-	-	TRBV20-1	SAPRFGEQY
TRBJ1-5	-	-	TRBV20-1	SASAMADQPQH
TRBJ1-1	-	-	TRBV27	ASSSYPREGSEAF
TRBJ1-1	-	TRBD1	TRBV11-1	ASSLYGQGNTEAF
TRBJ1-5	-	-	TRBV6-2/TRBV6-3	ASSYLLGRPVLGSNQPQH
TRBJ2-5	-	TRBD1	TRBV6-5	ASSSGQGNQETQY
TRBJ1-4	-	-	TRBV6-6	ASSIPGGGGEKLF
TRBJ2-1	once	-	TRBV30	AWKKDSSYNEQF
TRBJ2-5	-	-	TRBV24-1	ATSDRTSRETQY
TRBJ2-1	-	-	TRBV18	ASSPVGGGEDEQF
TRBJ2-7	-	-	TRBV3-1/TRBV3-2	ASSQGHEGVYEQY
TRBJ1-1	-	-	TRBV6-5	ASQGLVRTEAF
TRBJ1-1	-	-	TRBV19	ASSIGGDVRYEAF
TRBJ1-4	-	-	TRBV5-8	ASSPWTGGGEKLF
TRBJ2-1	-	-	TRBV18	ASSPRQANEQF
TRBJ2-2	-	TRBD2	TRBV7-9	ASSLAAGVGELF
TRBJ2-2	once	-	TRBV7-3	ASSAEASGTGELF
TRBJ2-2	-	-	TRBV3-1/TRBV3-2	ASSPPWIGVNTGELF
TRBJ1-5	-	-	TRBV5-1	ASSSGQPNQPQH
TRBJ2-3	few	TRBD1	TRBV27	ASSLTGGSTDTQY
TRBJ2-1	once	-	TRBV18	ASSPAASSYNEQF
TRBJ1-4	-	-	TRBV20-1	SAQGNEKLF
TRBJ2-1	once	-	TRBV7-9	ATRGNEQF
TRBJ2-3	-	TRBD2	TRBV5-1	ASSLEPAGGPSDTQY